A selection of T cell receptor beta chains follows, all from one sample in a study of blood T cell repertoires in COVID-19. TCRdb keeps only in-frame clones here, not all; method: immunoSEQ multiplex PCR. Among roughly 100,000 clones, approximately 91% were seen once, and the ten largest hold 3% to 4%. Sequencing was carried out using peripheral blood. These receptors all stem from a woman aged 70 to 79 with acute or convalescent COVID-19. The CDR3 runs from the conserved cysteine through the conserved F or W. The order of the fields is V gene, CDR3 protein.

v_gene: TRBV7-2
CDR3aa: CASSLGSGASGELFF

v_gene: TRBV7-8
CDR3aa: CASSLVQGAVETQYF

v_gene: TRBV9
CDR3aa: CASSPTPGYAGNTIYF

v_gene: TRBV5-1
CDR3aa: CASSRGQGEWQFF

v_gene: TRBV28
CDR3aa: CASSLLTGYEQYF

v_gene: TRBV7-9
CDR3aa: CASSLAISGGSNSPLHF

v_gene: TRBV6-5
CDR3aa: CASSYSYTWSDSPLHF

v_gene: TRBV28
CDR3aa: CASSLLGQGGGEAFF

v_gene: TRBV5-1
CDR3aa: CASSLGQLLSTNEKLFF

v_gene: TRBV29-1
CDR3aa: CSVGTGSYEQYF

v_gene: TRBV11-2
CDR3aa: CASSLGTGFQETQYF

v_gene: TRBV7-9
CDR3aa: CASSLGPSGDTQYF

v_gene: TRBV9
CDR3aa: CASRPGGSGNTIYF

v_gene: TRBV6-5
CDR3aa: CASYRLGETQYF

v_gene: TRBV7-9
CDR3aa: CASSFADRNYGYTF

v_gene: TRBV7-8
CDR3aa: CASSPNRVRGEQFF

v_gene: TRBV28
CDR3aa: CASSSGIRRGMAYF

v_gene: TRBV6-5
CDR3aa: CASRDGTSVSNEQFF

v_gene: TRBV20-1
CDR3aa: CSAKYEEQFF

v_gene: TRBV18
CDR3aa: CASSPDTRQPQHF

v_gene: TRBV13
CDR3aa: CASSFAGGTYEQYF

v_gene: TRBV5-1
CDR3aa: CASSLPTYNEQFF

v_gene: TRBV10-3
CDR3aa: CAISEDRGGTEAFF

v_gene: TRBV7-2
CDR3aa: CASTGQGRETQYF

v_gene: TRBV28
CDR3aa: CASSFQGTDTQYF

v_gene: TRBV11-3
CDR3aa: CASSLSRGATPMPQYF

v_gene: TRBV6-5
CDR3aa: CASSTNYGYTF

v_gene: TRBV5-1
CDR3aa: CASSLNLERGGELFF

v_gene: TRBV3-1/TRBV3-2
CDR3aa: CASSRSAAGGARETQYF

v_gene: TRBV19
CDR3aa: CASSPGQGVYGYTF

v_gene: TRBV7-9
CDR3aa: CASSLDAGGGYGYTF

v_gene: TRBV3-1/TRBV3-2
CDR3aa: CASSRLAGGHLYF

v_gene: TRBV18
CDR3aa: CASSLGASGSLYEQYF

v_gene: TRBV7-8
CDR3aa: CASSLGQGPGGETQYF

v_gene: TRBV5-1
CDR3aa: CASRAGQQDTQYF

v_gene: TRBV18
CDR3aa: CASSPGTGESPLHF

v_gene: TRBV27
CDR3aa: CASKSVDRYNSPLHF

v_gene: TRBV18
CDR3aa: CASSPLVAGSDTQYF

v_gene: TRBV2
CDR3aa: CASNIYPNTEAFF

v_gene: TRBV2
CDR3aa: CASSEIGFAGAPQPQHF

v_gene: TRBV18
CDR3aa: CASSPLGQKPHLSGNTIYF

v_gene: TRBV28
CDR3aa: CASSLAGLLYNEQFF

v_gene: TRBV5-1
CDR3aa: CASSLDSGVRQSLRSYTF

v_gene: TRBV5-1
CDR3aa: CASSPLRGEKLFF

v_gene: TRBV10-3
CDR3aa: CAISAQGIDEQFF

v_gene: TRBV7-9
CDR3aa: CASSLGQVYEQYF

v_gene: TRBV11-2
CDR3aa: CASSLGLDEAFF

v_gene: TRBV27
CDR3aa: CASGPSGSVGEQFF

v_gene: TRBV5-5
CDR3aa: CASSLLPMGGNSPLHF

v_gene: TRBV18
CDR3aa: CASSPWGQGAVNTEAFF

v_gene: TRBV4-1
CDR3aa: CASSLTSQSGYEQYF

v_gene: TRBV28
CDR3aa: CASSLQGVGANVLTF

v_gene: TRBV3-1/TRBV3-2
CDR3aa: CASKPGQGGSPLHF

v_gene: TRBV18
CDR3aa: CASSPGTGADTQYF

v_gene: TRBV18
CDR3aa: CASSPPSTGIKNSPLHF

v_gene: TRBV10-1
CDR3aa: CASSASGRYEQYF

v_gene: TRBV7-6
CDR3aa: CASSFAPGGRNTGELFF